The rows below give T cell receptor beta chains drawn from one sample of a study of control samples from healthy donors and cancer patients. Repertoires were generated with immunoSEQ multiplex PCR, while TCRdb's copy carries only in-frame clones and drops some. This sample has roughly 74,000 clones, with approximately 94% found just once. The sample taken for sequencing was blood. These receptors all come from a woman younger than 35 in good health. CDR3s include the opening cysteine and the closing phenylalanine or tryptophan. The order of the fields is CDR3 length, V gene, J gene, clone size, D gene, CDR3 DNA, CDR3 protein. The D gene is left open where the match is weak. Rows give clone size only sometimes, using once, few, many, or a class for an expanded clone.

length: 16
V: TRBV11-2
J: TRBJ1-2
size: -
D: -
DNA: TGTGCCAGCAGCTCGGTAGGGAGGACAGACTACTATGGCTACACCTTC
CDR3: CASSSVGRTDYYGYTF

length: 15
V: TRBV7-3
J: TRBJ1-3
size: -
D: -
DNA: TGTGCCAGCAGCTTTGGTGCGGATTCTGGAAACACCATATATTTT
CDR3: CASSFGADSGNTIYF

length: 16
V: TRBV6-2/TRBV6-3
J: TRBJ1-1
size: -
D: TRBD1
DNA: TGTGCCAGCAGTTACTCCCCGGGACAGCTGAACACTGAAGCTTTCTTT
CDR3: CASSYSPGQLNTEAFF

length: 12
V: TRBV29-1
J: TRBJ2-5
size: -
D: -
DNA: TGCAGCGTTGGTGGGAGCCGAGAGACCCAGTACTTC
CDR3: CSVGGSRETQYF

length: 11
V: TRBV20-1
J: TRBJ2-7
size: -
D: -
DNA: TGCAGTGCTAGGTTCATTGACGAGCAGTACTTC
CDR3: CSARFIDEQYF

length: 17
V: TRBV7-9
J: TRBJ2-7
size: -
D: TRBD1
DNA: TGTGCCAGCAGCCCAACCCCCGGGACAGGGAAACCCTACGAGCAGTACTTC
CDR3: CASSPTPGTGKPYEQYF

length: 15
V: TRBV10-3
J: TRBJ1-5
size: -
D: -
DNA: TGTGCCATCAGTGAGTCGCAGAATAGCAATCAGCCCCAGCATTTT
CDR3: CAISESQNSNQPQHF

length: 12
V: TRBV12-3/TRBV12-4
J: TRBJ2-3
size: once
D: -
DNA: TGTGCCAGCAGTTTATTGGGGGATACGCAGTATTTT
CDR3: CASSLLGDTQYF

length: 15
V: TRBV3-1/TRBV3-2
J: TRBJ2-7
size: -
D: -
DNA: TGTGCCAGCAGCGCGGGGACTTCGAGCTCCTACGAGCAGTACTTC
CDR3: CASSAGTSSSYEQYF

length: 15
V: TRBV5-1
J: TRBJ2-1
size: -
D: -
DNA: TGCGCCAGCAGCTTGGCCTTAGGGTCGGGCAATGAGCAGTTCTTC
CDR3: CASSLALGSGNEQFF

length: 12
V: TRBV5-1
J: TRBJ1-2
size: -
D: -
DNA: TGCGCCAGCAGCTTGACGGGCTATGGCTACACCTTC
CDR3: CASSLTGYGYTF

length: 14
V: TRBV28
J: TRBJ1-4
size: once
D: TRBD1
DNA: TGTGCCAGCAGTCGGGACAGGGGGTATGAAAAACTGTTTTTT
CDR3: CASSRDRGYEKLFF

length: 18
V: TRBV15
J: TRBJ2-2
size: -
D: -
DNA: TGTGCCACCAGCAGAGTAGGCTCAGGGAGAAAGGGAACCGGGGAGCTGTTTTTT
CDR3: CATSRVGSGRKGTGELFF

length: 15
V: TRBV27
J: TRBJ1-1
size: -
D: -
DNA: TGTGCCAGCAGTTTGGAGGGCAGGGTTAACACTGAAGCTTTCTTT
CDR3: CASSLEGRVNTEAFF

length: 15
V: TRBV27
J: TRBJ1-1
size: -
D: -
DNA: TGTGCCAGCAGTTTAGATCTTCCTAGGAACACTGAAGCTTTCTTT
CDR3: CASSLDLPRNTEAFF

length: 15
V: TRBV11-2
J: TRBJ2-7
size: once
D: -
DNA: TGTGCCAGCAGCCAGACCAGGGGACTACAATACGAGCAGTACTTC
CDR3: CASSQTRGLQYEQYF

length: 16
V: TRBV28
J: TRBJ1-1
size: -
D: -
DNA: TGTGCCAGCTCTGTCTTGGAAACAATACGCTGGGGTGAAGCTTTCTTT
CDR3: CASSVLETIRWGEAFF

length: 12
V: TRBV7-3
J: TRBJ2-1
size: -
D: -
DNA: TGTGCCAGCAGCTTACGGTTGAGTGAGCAGTTCTTC
CDR3: CASSLRLSEQFF

length: 16
V: TRBV6-6
J: TRBJ1-5
size: -
D: -
DNA: TGTGCCAGCAGTTACTCGCGGGCTGAGTTTAATCAGCCCCAGCATTTT
CDR3: CASSYSRAEFNQPQHF

length: 14
V: TRBV24-1
J: TRBJ2-5
size: -
D: -
DNA: TGTGCCACCAGTGATAGGGGCGGGACGGAGACCCAGTACTTC
CDR3: CATSDRGGTETQYF

length: 16
V: TRBV27
J: TRBJ1-1
size: -
D: -
DNA: TGTGCCAGCAGGACTTCAGGATTATGGATGAACACTGAAGCTTTCTTT
CDR3: CASRTSGLWMNTEAFF

length: 13
V: TRBV19
J: TRBJ2-7
size: -
D: -
DNA: TGTGCCAGTAGTCGGGTCTTAAGTTACGAGCAGTACTTC
CDR3: CASSRVLSYEQYF

length: 17
V: TRBV7-3
J: TRBJ2-2
size: -
D: TRBD2
DNA: TGTGCCAGCAGCCAAATGACTAGCGGGGGTGACACCGGGGAGCTGTTTTTT
CDR3: CASSQMTSGGDTGELFF

length: 14
V: TRBV6-5
J: TRBJ1-5
size: -
D: TRBD1
DNA: TGTGCCAGCAGACCTGGACAGGGGAATCAGCCCCAGCATTTT
CDR3: CASRPGQGNQPQHF

length: 10
V: TRBV20-1
J: TRBJ1-2
size: -
D: -
DNA: TGCAGTATGCCCAACTATGGCTACACCTTC
CDR3: CSMPNYGYTF

length: 14
V: TRBV4-2
J: TRBJ2-5
size: -
D: -
DNA: TGTGCCAGCAGCCAAGTTGGGGGCGAGGAGACCCAGTACTTC
CDR3: CASSQVGGEETQYF

length: 16
V: TRBV28
J: TRBJ2-3
size: -
D: -
DNA: TGTGCCAGCAAGGAGGGCCGACTAATTAGCACAGATACGCAGTATTTT
CDR3: CASKEGRLISTDTQYF

length: 17
V: TRBV7-8
J: TRBJ1-6
size: -
D: -
DNA: TGTGCCAGCAGCTTACTCGAGATTGCCGTCCCAAGTTCACCCCTCCACTTT
CDR3: CASSLLEIAVPSSPLHF

length: 13
V: TRBV27
J: TRBJ1-6
size: -
D: -
DNA: TGTGCCAGCAGTTTCCGGGACTATTCACCCCTCCACTTT
CDR3: CASSFRDYSPLHF

length: 12
V: TRBV28
J: TRBJ2-7
size: -
D: -
DNA: TGTGCCAGTAACCAGGGTAGCTACGAGCAGTACTTC
CDR3: CASNQGSYEQYF

length: 14
V: TRBV29-1
J: TRBJ2-5
size: -
D: -
DNA: TGCAGCGTTGTCTTACGGGGGTCTTGGGAGACCCAGTACTTC
CDR3: CSVVLRGSWETQYF

length: 17
V: TRBV2
J: TRBJ2-7
size: -
D: TRBD1
DNA: TGTGCCAGCAGTGGGGACAGGGCTTATCAAAAGTCCTACGAGCAGTACTTC
CDR3: CASSGDRAYQKSYEQYF

length: 13
V: TRBV5-1
J: TRBJ2-5
size: -
D: -
DNA: TGCGCCAGCAGCGAGGGGTCCGGGGAGACCCAGTACTTC
CDR3: CASSEGSGETQYF

length: 13
V: TRBV28
J: TRBJ1-1
size: -
D: -
DNA: TGTGCCAGCTTACTCGGCACACTAACTGAAGCTTTCTTT
CDR3: CASLLGTLTEAFF

length: 12
V: TRBV14
J: TRBJ1-2
size: -
D: -
DNA: TGTGCCAGCAGTGTGGCCGAAGGTGGCTACACCTTC
CDR3: CASSVAEGGYTF

length: 13
V: TRBV11-3
J: TRBJ2-7
size: -
D: TRBD2
DNA: TGTGCCAGCAGCTTTAGACTAGCGAGCGAGCAGTACTTC
CDR3: CASSFRLASEQYF

length: 17
V: TRBV7-3
J: TRBJ2-2
size: once
D: -
DNA: TGTGCCAGCAGCTTATCTCCACGGACAGCGAACACCGGGGAGCTGTTTTTT
CDR3: CASSLSPRTANTGELFF

length: 14
V: TRBV28
J: TRBJ2-6
size: -
D: -
DNA: TGTGCCAGCAGTTTGTTCTCTGGGGCCAACGTCCTGACTTTC
CDR3: CASSLFSGANVLTF

length: 14
V: TRBV28
J: TRBJ1-3
size: -
D: -
DNA: TGTGCCAGCAGCCAGGGAGACCCCCGAAACACCATATATTTT
CDR3: CASSQGDPRNTIYF

length: 15
V: TRBV7-9
J: TRBJ1-3
size: -
D: -
DNA: TGTGCCAGCAGCTTAGGGGTAGCGTCTGGAAACACCATATATTTT
CDR3: CASSLGVASGNTIYF

length: 15
V: TRBV18
J: TRBJ2-3
size: -
D: -
DNA: TGTGCCAGCTCACCACAGTCTGAGATCACAGATACGCAGTATTTT
CDR3: CASSPQSEITDTQYF

length: 16
V: TRBV7-7
J: TRBJ1-5
size: few
D: TRBD1
DNA: TGTGCTAGCTGGAGGACAGGGGCTTATAGCAATCAGCCCCAGCATTTT
CDR3: CASWRTGAYSNQPQHF

length: 15
V: TRBV5-4
J: TRBJ2-2
size: once
D: -
DNA: TGTGCCAGCAGCGGCGGATCATCCGCACCCGGGGAGCTGTTTTTT
CDR3: CASSGGSSAPGELFF

length: 15
V: TRBV6-4
J: TRBJ2-1
size: -
D: TRBD2
DNA: TGTGCCAGCAGTGCACTAGCGGGGGGGTACAATGAGCAGTTCTTC
CDR3: CASSALAGGYNEQFF

length: 14
V: TRBV5-4
J: TRBJ2-1
size: few
D: -
DNA: TGTGCCAGCAGCGCCCGACTAGTAATCCATGAGCAGTTCTTC
CDR3: CASSARLVIHEQFF

length: 14
V: TRBV6-5
J: TRBJ2-7
size: -
D: -
DNA: TGTGCCAGCAGTTACTCTGGCGGAGGGGACGAGCAGTACTTC
CDR3: CASSYSGGGDEQYF

length: 13
V: TRBV6-5
J: TRBJ2-7
size: once
D: -
DNA: TGTGCCAGCAGATATAAGACAGATTACGAGCAGTACTTC
CDR3: CASRYKTDYEQYF

length: 17
V: TRBV19
J: TRBJ2-2
size: -
D: TRBD2
DNA: TGTGCCAGTATGCCCCGGTGGGCTAGCGGGAGTGCCGGGGAGCTGTTTTTT
CDR3: CASMPRWASGSAGELFF

length: 17
V: TRBV4-2
J: TRBJ2-1
size: -
D: TRBD2
DNA: TGTGCCAGCAGCTCTCCACTAGCGGGAGCCGGAGGGAATGAGCAGTTCTTC
CDR3: CASSSPLAGAGGNEQFF

length: 15
V: TRBV18
J: TRBJ1-2
size: -
D: -
DNA: TGTGCCAGCTCACCACCGTTCTCAGAAAACTATGGCTACACCTTC
CDR3: CASSPPFSENYGYTF

length: 14
V: TRBV28
J: TRBJ2-5
size: -
D: TRBD1
DNA: TGTGCCAGCAGTAAATTGGGACAGCAAGAGACCCAGTACTTC
CDR3: CASSKLGQQETQYF

length: 13
V: TRBV11-3
J: TRBJ1-1
size: -
D: TRBD1
DNA: TGTGCCAGCAGCCCGGATGGACAGGGGAAAGCTTTCTTT
CDR3: CASSPDGQGKAFF

length: 16
V: TRBV9
J: TRBJ2-7
size: -
D: -
DNA: TGTGCCAGCAGCGGCCATGGGGGCACGCTGTCTGGCGAGCAGTACTTC
CDR3: CASSGHGGTLSGEQYF

length: 15
V: TRBV27
J: TRBJ1-1
size: -
D: -
DNA: TGTGCCAGCAGTTCCCTTAGTAGGGTTGAGACTGAAGCTTTCTTT
CDR3: CASSSLSRVETEAFF

length: 17
V: TRBV19
J: TRBJ2-4
size: -
D: TRBD1
DNA: TGTGCCAGTAGTATAGATCTGAGACAGGGTACCAAAAACATTCAGTACTTC
CDR3: CASSIDLRQGTKNIQYF

length: 11
V: TRBV20-1
J: TRBJ1-4
size: -
D: -
DNA: TGCGTCAGGGTTGACGGTGAAAAACTGTTTTTT
CDR3: CVRVDGEKLFF

length: 14
V: TRBV6-5
J: TRBJ2-4
size: -
D: -
DNA: TGTGCCAGCAGTTACGGGACCCACCCTGGACCTCAGTACTTC
CDR3: CASSYGTHPGPQYF